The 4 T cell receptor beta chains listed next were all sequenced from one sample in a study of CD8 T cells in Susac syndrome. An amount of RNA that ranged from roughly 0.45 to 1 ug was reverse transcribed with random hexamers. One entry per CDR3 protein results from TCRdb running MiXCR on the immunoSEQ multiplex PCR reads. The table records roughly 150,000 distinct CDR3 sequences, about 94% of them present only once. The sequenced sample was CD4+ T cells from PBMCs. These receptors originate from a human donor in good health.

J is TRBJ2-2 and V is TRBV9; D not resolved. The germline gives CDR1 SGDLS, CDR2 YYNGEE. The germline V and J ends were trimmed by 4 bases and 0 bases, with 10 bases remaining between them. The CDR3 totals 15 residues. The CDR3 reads CASSTTDANTGELFF. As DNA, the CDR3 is TGTGCCAGCAGCACTACAGACGCGAACACCGGGGAGCTGTTTTTT.

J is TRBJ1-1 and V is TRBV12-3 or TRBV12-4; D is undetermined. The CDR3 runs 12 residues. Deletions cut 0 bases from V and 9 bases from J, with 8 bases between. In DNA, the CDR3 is TGTGCCAGCAGTTTAGCGGAGGCCAAAGCTTTCTTT. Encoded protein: CASSLAEAKAFF.

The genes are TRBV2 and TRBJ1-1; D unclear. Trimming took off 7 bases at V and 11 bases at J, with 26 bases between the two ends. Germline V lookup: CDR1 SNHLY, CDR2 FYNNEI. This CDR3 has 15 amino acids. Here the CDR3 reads CASIRSLAGNSGAFF. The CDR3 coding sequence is TGTGCCAGCATACGTTCATTGGCAGGAAATTCGGGGGCTTTCTTT. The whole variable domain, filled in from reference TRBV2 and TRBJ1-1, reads EPEVTQTPSHQVTQMGQEVILRCVPISNHLYFYWYRQILGQKVEFLVSFYNNEISEKSEIFDDQFSVERPDGSNFTLKIRSTKLEDSAMYFCASIRSLAGNSGAFFGQGTRLTVV.

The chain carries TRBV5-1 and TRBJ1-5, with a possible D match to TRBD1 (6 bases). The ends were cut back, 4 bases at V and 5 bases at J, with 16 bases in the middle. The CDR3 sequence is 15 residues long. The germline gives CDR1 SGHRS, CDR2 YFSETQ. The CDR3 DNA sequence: TGCGCCAGCAGCCCTTATTGGGGGCAGGATCAGCCCCAGCATTTT. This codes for CASSPYWGQDQPQHF. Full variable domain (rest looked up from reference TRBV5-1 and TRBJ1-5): KAGVTQTPRYLIKTRGQQVTLSCSPISGHRSVSWYQQTPGQGLQFLFEYFSETQRNKGNFPGRFSGRQFSNSRSEMNVSTLELGDSALYLCASSPYWGQDQPQHFGDGTRLSIL.